The T cell receptor (beta chain) under discussion was sequenced for a study of T-cell reconstitution after alpha-beta-depleted transplantation in children. Unique molecular identifiers were used to barcode this TCRbeta library. Using its own MiXCR run on the PCR reads, TCRdb lists one record per CDR3 protein. This table has nearly 550,000 distinct CDR3 sequences, around 18% appearing once. Trimming removed 1 base from V and 7 bases from J; junction bases left unmatched: 7. Germline CDR1 reads SGHRS; CDR2 reads YFSETQ. This CDR3 spans 16 amino acids. This clonotype occurred a few times. The source of this sequence is a human donor who donated a stem cell graft to a child with acute lymphoblastic leukemia. The source was PBMCs from the stem cell graft donor, collected from the stem cell graft. V gene TRBV5-1 combines with J gene TRBJ2-1, with 11 bases lining up with TRBD2. CDR3 in amino acids: CASSLMVAGGVNEQFF. The CDR3 DNA sequence: TGCGCCAGCAGCTTGATGGTAGCGGGAGGGGTTAATGAGCAGTTCTTC.